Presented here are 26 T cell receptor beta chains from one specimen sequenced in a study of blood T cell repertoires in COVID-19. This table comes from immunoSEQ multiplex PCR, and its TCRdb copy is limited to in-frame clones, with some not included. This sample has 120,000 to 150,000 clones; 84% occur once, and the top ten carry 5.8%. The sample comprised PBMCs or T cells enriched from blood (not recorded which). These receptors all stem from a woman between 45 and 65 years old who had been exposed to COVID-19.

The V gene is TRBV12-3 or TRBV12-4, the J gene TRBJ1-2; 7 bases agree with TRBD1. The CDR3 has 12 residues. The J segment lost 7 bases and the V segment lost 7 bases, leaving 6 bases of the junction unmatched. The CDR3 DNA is TGTGCCAGCACCCTCCCAGGGGGTGGCTACACCTTC. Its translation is CASTLPGGGYTF.

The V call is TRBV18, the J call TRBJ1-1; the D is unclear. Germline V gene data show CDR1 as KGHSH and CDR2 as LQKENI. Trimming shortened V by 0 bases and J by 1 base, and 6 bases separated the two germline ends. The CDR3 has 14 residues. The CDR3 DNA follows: TGTGCCAGCTCACCACCGGCATCGAACACTGAAGCTTTCTTT. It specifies CASSPPASNTEAFF.

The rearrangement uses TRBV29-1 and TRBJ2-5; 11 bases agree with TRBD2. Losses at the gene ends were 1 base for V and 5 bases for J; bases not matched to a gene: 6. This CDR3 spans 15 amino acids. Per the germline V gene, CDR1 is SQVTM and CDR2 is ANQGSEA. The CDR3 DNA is TGCAGCGTTGAAGCTAGCGGGGGGCTCGGGGAGACCCAGTACTTC. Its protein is CSVEASGGLGETQYF.

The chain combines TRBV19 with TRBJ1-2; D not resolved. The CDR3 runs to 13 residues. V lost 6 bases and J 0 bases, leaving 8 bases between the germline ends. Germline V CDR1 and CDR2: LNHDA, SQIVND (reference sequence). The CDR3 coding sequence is TGTGCCAGTAGCCTTTTAGCTAACTATGGCTACACCTTC. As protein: CASSLLANYGYTF.

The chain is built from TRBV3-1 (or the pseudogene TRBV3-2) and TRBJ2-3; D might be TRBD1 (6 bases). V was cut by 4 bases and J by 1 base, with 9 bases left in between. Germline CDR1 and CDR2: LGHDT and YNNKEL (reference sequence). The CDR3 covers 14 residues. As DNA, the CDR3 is TGTGCCAGCAGCCTTCGGACAGGCACAGATACGCAGTATTTT. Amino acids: CASSLRTGTDTQYF.

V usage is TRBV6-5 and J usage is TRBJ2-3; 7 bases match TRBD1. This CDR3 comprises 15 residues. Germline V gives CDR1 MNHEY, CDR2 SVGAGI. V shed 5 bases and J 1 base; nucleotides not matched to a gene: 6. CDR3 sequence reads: CASSRGTAGTDTQYF. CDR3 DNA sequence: TGTGCCAGCAGTAGAGGGACAGCTGGCACAGATACGCAGTATTTT.

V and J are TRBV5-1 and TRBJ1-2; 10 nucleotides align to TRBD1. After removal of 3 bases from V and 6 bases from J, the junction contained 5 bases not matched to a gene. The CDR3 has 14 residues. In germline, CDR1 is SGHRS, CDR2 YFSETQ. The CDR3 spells CASSWGQGLHGYTF. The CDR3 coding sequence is TGCGCCAGCAGCTGGGGACAGGGGTTACATGGCTACACCTTC.

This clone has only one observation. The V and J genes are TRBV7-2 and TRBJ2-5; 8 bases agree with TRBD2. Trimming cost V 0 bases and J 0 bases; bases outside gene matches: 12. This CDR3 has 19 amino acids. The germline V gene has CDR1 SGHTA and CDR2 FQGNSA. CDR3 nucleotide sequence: TGTGCCAGCAGCTTAGCTTCAGGTCGAGTAGCGGGGTACCAAGAGACCCAGTACTTC. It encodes CASSLASGRVAGYQETQYF.

The chain's CDR3 is CASSQSSGGHVDEQFF. Here the CDR3 DNA reads TGCGCCAGCAGCCAAAGCTCAGGTGGCCACGTGGATGAGCAGTTCTTC. The rearrangement uses TRBV4-3 and TRBJ2-1; D gene ambiguous. The CDR3 runs to 16 residues. Germline V gene sequence: CDR1 LGHNA, CDR2 YSLEER. V was pared by 2 bases and J by 8 bases, with 19 bases between.

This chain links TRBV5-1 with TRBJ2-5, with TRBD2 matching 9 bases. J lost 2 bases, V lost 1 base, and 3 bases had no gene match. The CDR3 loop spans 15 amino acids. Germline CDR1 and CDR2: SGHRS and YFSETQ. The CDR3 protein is CASSLRAGGQETQYF. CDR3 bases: TGCGCCAGCAGCTTGCGAGCGGGAGGACAAGAGACCCAGTACTTC.

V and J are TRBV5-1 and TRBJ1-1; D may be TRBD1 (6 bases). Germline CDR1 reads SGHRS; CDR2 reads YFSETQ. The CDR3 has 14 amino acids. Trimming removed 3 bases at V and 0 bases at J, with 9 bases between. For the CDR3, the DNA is TGCGCCAGCAGCTCCGGGACACTGAACACTGAAGCTTTCTTT. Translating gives CASSSGTLNTEAFF.

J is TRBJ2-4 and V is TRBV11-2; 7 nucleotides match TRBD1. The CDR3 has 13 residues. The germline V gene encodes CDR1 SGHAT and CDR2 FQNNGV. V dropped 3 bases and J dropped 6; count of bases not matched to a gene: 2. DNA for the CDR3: TGTGCCAGCAGCTTGGACAGGAGAAACATTCAGTACTTC. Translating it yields CASSLDRRNIQYF.

CDR3 residues: CASSTFGTTTGELFF. The CDR3 nucleotides read TGTGCCAGCAGTACCTTCGGGACTACCACCGGGGAGCTGTTTTTT. The J gene is TRBJ2-2, the V gene TRBV6-2 or TRBV6-3, with TRBD2 matching 7 bases. Looked up from germline, CDR1 is MNHEY and CDR2 is SVGEGT. The junction had 7 bases not matched to a gene; V was cut back by 5 bases and J by 4 bases. The CDR3 loop spans 15 amino acids.

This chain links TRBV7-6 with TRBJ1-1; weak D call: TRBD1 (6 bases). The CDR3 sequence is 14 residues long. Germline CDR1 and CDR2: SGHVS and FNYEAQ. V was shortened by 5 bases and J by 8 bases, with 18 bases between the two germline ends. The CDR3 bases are TGTGCCAGCAGCCCTAGACTGGGGGCAACAGAAGCTTTCTTT. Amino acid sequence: CASSPRLGATEAFF.

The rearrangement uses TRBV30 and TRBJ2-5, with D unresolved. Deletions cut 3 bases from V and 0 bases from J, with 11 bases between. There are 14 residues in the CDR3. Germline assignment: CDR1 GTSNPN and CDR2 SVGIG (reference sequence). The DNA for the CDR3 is TGTGCCTGGAGGGGCGCCCAGTACCAAGAGACCCAGTACTTC. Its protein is CAWRGAQYQETQYF.

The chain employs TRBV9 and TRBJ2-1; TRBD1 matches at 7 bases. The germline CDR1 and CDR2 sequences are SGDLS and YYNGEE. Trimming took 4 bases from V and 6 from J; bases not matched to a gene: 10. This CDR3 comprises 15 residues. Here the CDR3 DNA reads TGTGCCAGCAGCCCCCGGGACAGAACGGCCAATGAGCAGTTCTTC. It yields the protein CASSPRDRTANEQFF.

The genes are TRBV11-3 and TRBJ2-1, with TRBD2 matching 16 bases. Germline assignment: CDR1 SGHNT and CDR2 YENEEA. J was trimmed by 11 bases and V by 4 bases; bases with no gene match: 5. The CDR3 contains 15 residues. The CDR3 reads CASSSGLAGGVQQFF. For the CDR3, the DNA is TGTGCCAGCAGCTCGGGACTAGCGGGGGGGGTTCAGCAGTTCTTC.

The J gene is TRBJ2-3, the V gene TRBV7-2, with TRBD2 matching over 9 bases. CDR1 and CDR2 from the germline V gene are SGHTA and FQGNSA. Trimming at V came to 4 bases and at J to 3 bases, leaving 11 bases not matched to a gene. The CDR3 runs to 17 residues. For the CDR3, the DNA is TGTGCCAGCAGCTCCAGCGGGAGGCCCCGGACAACAGATACGCAGTATTTT. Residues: CASSSSGRPRTTDTQYF. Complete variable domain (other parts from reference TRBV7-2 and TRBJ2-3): GAGVSQSPSNKVTEKGKDVELRCDPISGHTALYWYRQSLGQGLEFLIYFQGNSAPDKSGLPSDRFSAERTGGSVSTLTIQRTQQEDSAVYLCASSSSGRPRTTDTQYFGPGTRLTVL.

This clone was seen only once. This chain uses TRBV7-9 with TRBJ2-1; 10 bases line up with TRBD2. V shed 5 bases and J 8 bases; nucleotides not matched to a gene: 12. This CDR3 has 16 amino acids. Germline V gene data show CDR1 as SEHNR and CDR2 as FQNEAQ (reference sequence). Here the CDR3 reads CASSPLSGRALDEQFF. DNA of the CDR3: TGTGCCAGCAGCCCTCTCAGCGGGAGGGCCTTGGATGAGCAGTTCTTC.

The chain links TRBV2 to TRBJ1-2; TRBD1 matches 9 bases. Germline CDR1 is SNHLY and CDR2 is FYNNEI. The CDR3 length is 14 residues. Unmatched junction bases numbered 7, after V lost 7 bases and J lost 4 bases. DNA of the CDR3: TGTGCCAGCATCTGGACAGGGGACGTCTATGGCTACACCTTC. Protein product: CASIWTGDVYGYTF.

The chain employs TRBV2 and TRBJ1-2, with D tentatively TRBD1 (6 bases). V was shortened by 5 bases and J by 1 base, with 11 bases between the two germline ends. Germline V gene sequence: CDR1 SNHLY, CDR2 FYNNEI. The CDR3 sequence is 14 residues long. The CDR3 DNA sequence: TGTGCCAGCAGTTGGACAGTGATTAACTATGGCTACACCTTC. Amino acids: CASSWTVINYGYTF.

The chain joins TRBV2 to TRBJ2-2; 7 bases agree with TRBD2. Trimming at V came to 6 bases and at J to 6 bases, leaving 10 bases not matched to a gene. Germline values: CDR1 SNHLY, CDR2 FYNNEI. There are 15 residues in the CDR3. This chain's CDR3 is CASRQEPGRAGELFF. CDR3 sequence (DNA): TGTGCCAGCAGGCAGGAGCCAGGGAGGGCCGGGGAGCTGTTTTTT.

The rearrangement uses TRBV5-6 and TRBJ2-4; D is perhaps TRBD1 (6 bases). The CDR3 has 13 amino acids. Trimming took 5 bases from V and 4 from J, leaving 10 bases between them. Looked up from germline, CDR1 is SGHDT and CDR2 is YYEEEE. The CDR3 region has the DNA TGTGCCAGCAGTGAAACAGGGAAAAACATTCAGTACTTC. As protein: CASSETGKNIQYF.

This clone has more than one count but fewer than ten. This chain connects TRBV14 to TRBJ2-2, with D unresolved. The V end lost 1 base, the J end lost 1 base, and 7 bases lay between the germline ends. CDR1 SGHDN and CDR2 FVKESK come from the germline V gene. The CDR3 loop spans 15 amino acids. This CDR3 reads CASSQGQMNTGELFF. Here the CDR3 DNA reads TGTGCCAGCAGCCAAGGACAAATGAACACCGGGGAGCTGTTTTTT.

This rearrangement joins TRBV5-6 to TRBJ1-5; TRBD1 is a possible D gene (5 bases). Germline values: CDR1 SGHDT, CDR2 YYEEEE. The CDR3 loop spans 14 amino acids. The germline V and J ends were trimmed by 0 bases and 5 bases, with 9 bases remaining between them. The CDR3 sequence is CASSLEGRDQPQHF. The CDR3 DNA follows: TGTGCCAGCAGCTTGGAGGGGAGGGATCAGCCCCAGCATTTT.

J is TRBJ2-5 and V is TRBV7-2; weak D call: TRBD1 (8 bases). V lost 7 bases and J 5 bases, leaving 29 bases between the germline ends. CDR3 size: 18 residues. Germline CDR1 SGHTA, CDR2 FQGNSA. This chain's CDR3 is CASTRGRGQGGLGETQYF. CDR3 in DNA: TGTGCCAGCACCCGCGGGAGAGGACAGGGAGGGCTGGGGGAGACCCAGTACTTC.